These 32 T cell receptor beta chains share one sample of origin, sequenced in a study of blood T cell repertoires in COVID-19. The protocol was immunoSEQ multiplex PCR, while the TCRdb copy is restricted to in-frame clones and leaves out a portion. Of some 37,000 clones detected, around 87% appear once; the ten largest clones hold 19%. Source material: peripheral blood. The receptors come from a man in his forties or fifties in a cohort sampled during active COVID-19.

This clone has a single count. CDR3 amino acids: CASSHHGGGGNTIYF. The CDR3 DNA reads TGTGCCAGCAGCCATCATGGGGGAGGCGGAAACACCATATATTTT. This chain joins TRBV11-2 and TRBJ1-3; maybe TRBD1 (5 bases). The V and J ends lost 5 bases and 4 bases respectively, with 15 bases between them. The CDR3 extends over 15 amino acids. The V gene's germline CDR1 is SGHAT and CDR2 FQNNGV.

J is TRBJ2-5 and V is TRBV11-1; 12 nucleotides match TRBD2. CDR1 and CDR2 from the germline V gene are SGHAT and FQDESV (reference sequence). The CDR3 totals 16 residues. Trimming at V came to 4 bases and at J to 4 bases, leaving 7 bases not matched to a gene. In DNA, the CDR3 is TGTGCCAGCAGCTCAAGACTAGCGGGGGAGGGAGAGACCCAGTACTTC. The encoded protein is CASSSRLAGEGETQYF.

This clone showed up just once. The gene calls are TRBV19 and TRBJ1-2; D remains unclear. Per germline, CDR1 LNHDA and CDR2 SQIVND (reference sequence). The CDR3 is made up of 14 amino acids. V lost 6 bases to trimming and J lost 4 bases, with 15 bases between them. The CDR3 DNA sequence: TGTGCCAGTAGCGAGGGTAATCCTGTCTATGGCTACACCTTC. Its protein is CASSEGNPVYGYTF.

V is TRBV13 and J is TRBJ2-1; the D gene is possibly TRBD1 (6 bases). The CDR3 covers 14 residues. Germline CDR1 and CDR2: PRHDT and FYEKMQ (reference sequence). The germline V and J ends were trimmed by 3 bases and 2 bases, with 8 bases remaining between them. CDR3 bases: TGTGCCAGCAGCTTTGCAGGGGCCTACAATGAGCAGTTCTTC. This gives the protein CASSFAGAYNEQFF.

DNA for the CDR3: TGTGCCAGCAGCCAAACCGGGACAGTAGGAGGGACCGGCTATGGCTACACCTTC. It encodes CASSQTGTVGGTGYGYTF. V and J are TRBV3-1 (or the pseudogene TRBV3-2) and TRBJ1-2, with 7 nucleotides matching TRBD1. After removal of 2 bases from V and 4 bases from J, the junction contained 16 bases not matched to a gene. This CDR3 region has 18 residues. Germline loops: CDR1 LGHDT, CDR2 YNNKEL (reference sequence).

This chain uses TRBV3-1 (or the pseudogene TRBV3-2) with TRBJ2-3; a possible D gene is TRBD1 (6 bases). The CDR3 runs 14 residues. From germline, CDR1 is LGHDT and CDR2 YNNKEL (reference sequence). V was shortened by 6 bases and J by 0 bases, with 10 bases between the two germline ends. Written as DNA, the CDR3 is TGTGCCAGCAGACAGGGCCATAGCACAGATACGCAGTATTTT. This gives the protein CASRQGHSTDTQYF.

The chain links TRBV19 to TRBJ1-4, with D perhaps TRBD1 (6 bases). This CDR3 region has 16 residues. The V gene's germline CDR1 is LNHDA and CDR2 SQIVND (reference sequence). Between the trimmed V and J ends, which lost 0 bases and 3 bases, there was a span of 11 bases. The CDR3 sequence is CASSIDTAGANEKLFF. CDR3 sequence (DNA): TGTGCCAGTAGTATAGATACCGCAGGGGCTAATGAAAAACTGTTTTTT.

The chain couples TRBV7-6 to TRBJ1-3, with unresolved D. Trimming cost V 1 base and J 0 bases, with 7 bases left between them. Germline V gene lookup returns CDR1 SGHVS and CDR2 FNYEAQ. The CDR3 sequence is 15 residues long. The CDR3 coding sequence is TGTGCCAGCAGCTTAGTCCCTAACTCTGGAAACACCATATATTTT. Its protein is CASSLVPNSGNTIYF. Looking up the rest from reference TRBV7-6 and TRBJ1-3 gives the full variable domain: GAGVSQSPRYKVTKRGQDVALRCDPISGHVSLYWYRQALGQGPEFLTYFNYEAQQDKSGLPNDRFSAERPEGSISTLTIQRTEQRDSAMYRCASSLVPNSGNTIYFGEGSWLTVV.

The chain joins TRBV7-8 to TRBJ2-5; 7 nucleotides line up with TRBD1. The V gene's germline CDR1 is SGHVS and CDR2 FQNEAQ. The CDR3 is 15 amino acids. Germline trimming cut 5 bases from V and 4 bases from J; bases unmatched to any gene: 10. The chain's CDR3 is CASSIDPRGIETQYF. CDR3 DNA sequence: TGTGCCAGCAGCATCGACCCCAGGGGGATAGAGACCCAGTACTTC.

The J gene is TRBJ2-1, the V gene TRBV19; 12 bases align to TRBD2. CDR3 length equals 13 residues. With V trimmed by 6 bases and J by 12 bases, 6 bases remained unmatched. Germline values: CDR1 LNHDA, CDR2 SQIVND (reference sequence). The chain's CDR3 is CASSLTSGGSQFF. CDR3 nucleotide sequence: TGTGCCAGTAGCCTTACTAGCGGGGGGTCGCAGTTCTTC.

This clone has only a few counts. The genes are TRBV19 and TRBJ2-5; 9 bases are shared with TRBD1. This CDR3 contains 15 residues. CDR1 is LNHDA, CDR2 SQIVND, per germline (reference sequence). Trimming at V came to 4 bases and at J to 1 base, leaving 4 bases not matched to a gene. The CDR3 sequence: CASSRQGVPQETQYF. CDR3 bases: TGTGCCAGTAGTAGACAGGGGGTCCCCCAAGAGACCCAGTACTTC.

This clone has only one observation. The chain has TRBV5-1 and TRBJ2-1, with 11 bases lining up with TRBD1. V lost 3 bases to trimming and J lost 8 bases; unmatched junction nucleotides: 4. Germline CDR1 is SGHRS and CDR2 is YFSETQ. The length of the CDR3 is 14 residues. CDR3 in DNA: TGCGCCAGCAGCTACGGGACAGGGGGTGATGAGCAGTTCTTC. It translates to CASSYGTGGDEQFF.

V gene TRBV7-8 combines with J gene TRBJ2-2, with D uncertain. The germline gives CDR1 SGHVS, CDR2 FQNEAQ. The V end lost 3 bases, the J end lost 1 base, and 6 bases lay between the germline ends. CDR3 length: 14 amino acids. The CDR3 here is CASSFGENTGELFF. The CDR3 DNA reads TGTGCCAGCAGCTTCGGAGAGAACACCGGGGAGCTGTTTTTT.

CDR3 in DNA: TGTGCTAGTGGTTTGGTACTTCGAGGAGACGATGGGCAGTTCTTC. It yields the protein CASGLVLRGDDGQFF. The chain uses TRBV12-5 and TRBJ2-1, with D hard to call. Germline V gene data show CDR1 as LGHNT and CDR2 as FRNRAP. This CDR3 is 15 amino acids long. The V end lost 0 bases, the J end lost 12 bases, and 18 bases lay between the germline ends.

The chain employs TRBV19 and TRBJ1-2; D unclear. V lost 0 bases, J lost 8 bases, and 16 bases lay in between. The length of the CDR3 is 15 residues. Germline V gene data show CDR1 as LNHDA and CDR2 as SQIVND (reference sequence). CDR3 in amino acids: CASSIDPSGVRGYTF. The CDR3 DNA sequence: TGTGCCAGTAGTATAGATCCCAGCGGGGTACGGGGCTACACCTTC.

The chain has TRBV7-9 and TRBJ2-3; 7 nucleotides line up with TRBD2. The germline V gene has CDR1 SEHNR and CDR2 FQNEAQ (reference sequence). Unmatched junction bases numbered 15, after V lost 2 bases and J lost 4 bases. The CDR3 sequence is 18 residues long. CDR3 coding DNA: TGTGCCAGCAGCTTACCCCCCCTGGGAGGACTAGGCGCAGATACGCAGTATTTT. Translated: CASSLPPLGGLGADTQYF.

The V gene is TRBV20-1, the J gene TRBJ2-4; a possible D gene is TRBD1 (6 bases). Trimming removed 3 bases at V and 0 bases at J, with 12 bases between. The CDR3 runs 15 residues. Germline CDR1 is DFQATT and CDR2 is SNEGSKA (reference sequence). DNA for the CDR3: TGCAGTGCTAGTGGACAGAACGTAGCCAAAAACATTCAGTACTTC. Residues: CSASGQNVAKNIQYF.

Note on this clone: Other DNA sequences in the same sample also yield this CDR3. DNA for the CDR3: TGCAGCGCCAAACAGGGGGCGGGACAGCCCCAGCATTTT. Its translation is CSAKQGAGQPQHF. V usage is TRBV29-1 and J usage is TRBJ1-5; 9 bases are a match to TRBD1. The germline V gene has CDR1 SQVTM and CDR2 ANQGSEA. The CDR3 is 13 amino acids. V lost 7 bases to trimming and J lost 7 bases; unmatched junction nucleotides: 8.

The V gene is TRBV19, the J gene TRBJ2-1, with no clear D. This CDR3 contains 15 residues. Germline V gene lookup returns CDR1 LNHDA and CDR2 SQIVND (reference sequence). V was cut by 5 bases and J by 1 base, with 12 bases left in between. CDR3 region: CASSAPWLSYNEQFF. The CDR3 DNA reads as TGTGCCAGTAGTGCCCCCTGGCTGTCCTACAATGAGCAGTTCTTC.

The chain employs TRBV27 and TRBJ2-1, with TRBD2 identical over 9 bases. V lost 10 bases to trimming and J lost 1 base; unmatched junction nucleotides: 8. This CDR3 has 15 amino acids. Germline V lookup: CDR1 MNHEY, CDR2 SMNVEV (reference sequence). In nucleotides, the CDR3 is TGTGCCACTTCGACTAGCGGATCTTCCTACAATGAGCAGTTCTTC. Protein sequence: CATSTSGSSYNEQFF.

The CDR3 bases are TGTGCCATCAGCGCACTATACTATGGGGAAAAACTGTTTTTT. It encodes CAISALYYGEKLFF. The gene calls are TRBV10-3 and TRBJ1-4; no clear D gene. CDR3 length: 14 residues. Trimming cost V 6 bases and J 8 bases, with 16 bases left between them. Per germline, CDR1 ENHRY and CDR2 SYGVKD.

The CDR3 loop is CSVAGDSNQPQHF. For the CDR3, the DNA is TGCAGCGTGGCCGGGGATAGCAATCAGCCCCAGCATTTT. The chain couples TRBV29-1 to TRBJ1-5; no clear D. The CDR3 runs 13 residues. Trimming pared 6 bases from V and 0 bases from J, leaving 9 bases between. CDR1 SQVTM and CDR2 ANQGSEA come from the germline V gene.

V gene TRBV2 combines with J gene TRBJ1-2; 11 bases match TRBD1. J gave up 5 bases and V 8 bases, and 10 bases lay outside the gene matches. Germline lookup yields CDR1 SNHLY and CDR2 FYNNEI. The CDR3 loop spans 15 amino acids. In DNA form, the CDR3 reads TGTGCCAGCCAAGGGACAGGGGGAAGCGCTTATGGCTACACCTTC. Its translation: CASQGTGGSAYGYTF. The full variable domain, completed using reference TRBV2 and TRBJ1-2, is EPEVTQTPSHQVTQMGQEVILRCVPISNHLYFYWYRQILGQKVEFLVSFYNNEISEKSEIFDDQFSVERPDGSNFTLKIRSTKLEDSAMYFCASQGTGGSAYGYTFGSGTRLTVV.

The chain uses TRBV6-6 and TRBJ2-7; 12 bases fit TRBD2. V trimming: 5 bases; J trimming: 3 bases; junction bases outside the gene matches: 5. CDR1 MNHNY and CDR2 SVGAGI come from the germline V gene (reference sequence). The CDR3 sequence is 15 residues long. Here the CDR3 DNA reads TGTGCCAGCAGTACGACTAGCGGGGGTCTCTACGAGCAGTACGTC. The encoded protein is CASSTTSGGLYEQYV.

The chain is built from TRBV12-3 or TRBV12-4 and TRBJ2-3; maybe TRBD2 (7 bases). Trimming pared 6 bases from V and 2 bases from J, leaving 9 bases between. CDR3 length: 13 amino acids. CDR3 DNA sequence: TGTGCCAGCAGCCGGGGGGCCACAGATACGCAGTATTTT. Translated: CASSRGATDTQYF.

The chain employs TRBV27 and TRBJ2-5, with 12 positions matching TRBD2. The CDR3 is 15 residues long. Trimming took 4 bases from V and 5 from J; bases not matched to a gene: 5. CDR1 and CDR2 from the germline V gene are MNHEY and SMNVEV (reference sequence). CDR3 residues: CASSSWTSGKETQYF. The CDR3 DNA sequence: TGTGCCAGCAGTTCATGGACTAGCGGGAAGGAGACCCAGTACTTC.

The sample holds a few counts of this clone. V gene TRBV21-1 combines with J gene TRBJ1-5; the table assigns TRBD1, which was not confirmed against the DNA. TRBV21-1 is labeled a pseudogene. The CDR3 has 15 amino acids. CDR3 amino acids: CASSKDGSGYQPQHF. The CDR3 DNA reads as TGTGCCAGCAGCAAAGATGGTTCAGGGTATCAGCCCCAGCATTTT.

This chain links TRBV27 with TRBJ1-2; the D gene is possibly TRBD1 (6 bases). Germline lookup yields CDR1 MNHEY and CDR2 SMNVEV (reference sequence). Trimming took off 2 bases at V and 8 bases at J, with 9 bases between the two ends. This CDR3 is built from 12 residues. The CDR3 here is CASSLKGEGYTF. CDR3 bases: TGTGCCAGCAGTTTAAAGGGGGAAGGCTACACCTTC.

This clone has only a few counts. The rearrangement joins TRBV6-5 to TRBJ2-7; 9 bases line up with TRBD1. The CDR3 has 12 amino acids. V dropped 11 bases and J dropped 5; count of bases not matched to a gene: 7. CDR1 is MNHEY, CDR2 SVGAGI, per germline. The chain's CDR3 is CAATGGAHEQYF. The CDR3, as DNA: TGTGCCGCGACAGGGGGGGCCCACGAGCAGTACTTC.

The chain has TRBV11-2 and TRBJ1-2; D unclear. Per germline, CDR1 SGHAT and CDR2 FQNNGV. V lost 0 bases and J 4 bases, leaving 9 bases between the germline ends. CDR3 size: 14 residues. This chain's CDR3 is CASSLDPEVYGYTF. The CDR3 DNA is TGTGCCAGCAGCTTAGACCCAGAGGTCTATGGCTACACCTTC.

The chain joins TRBV5-1 to TRBJ1-1, with D unresolved. The CDR3 is 12 amino acids. Germline V lookup: CDR1 SGHRS, CDR2 YFSETQ. V lost 9 bases and J 4 bases, leaving 13 bases between the germline ends. The CDR3 sequence: CANGPVCTEAFF. CDR3 DNA: TGCGCCAACGGTCCCGTTTGCACTGAAGCTTTCTTT.

V gene TRBV27 combines with J gene TRBJ2-1, with a tentative D call TRBD1 (6 bases). The CDR3 extends over 17 amino acids. The V end lost 0 bases, the J end lost 4 bases, and 16 bases lay between the germline ends. Germline V CDR1 and CDR2: MNHEY, SMNVEV (reference sequence). CDR3 protein: CASSLSGASVRYNEQFF. DNA for the CDR3: TGTGCCAGCAGTTTATCGGGGGCTAGTGTTAGGTACAATGAGCAGTTCTTC.